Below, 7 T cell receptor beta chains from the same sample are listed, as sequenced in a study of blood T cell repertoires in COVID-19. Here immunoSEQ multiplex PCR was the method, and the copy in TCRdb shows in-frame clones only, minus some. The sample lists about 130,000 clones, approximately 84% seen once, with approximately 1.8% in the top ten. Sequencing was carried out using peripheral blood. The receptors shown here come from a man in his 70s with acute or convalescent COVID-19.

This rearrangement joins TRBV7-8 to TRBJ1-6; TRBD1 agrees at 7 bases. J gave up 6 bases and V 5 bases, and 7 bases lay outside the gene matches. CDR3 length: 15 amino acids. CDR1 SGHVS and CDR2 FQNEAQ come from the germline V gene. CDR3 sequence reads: CASSRGQESNSPLHF. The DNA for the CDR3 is TGTGCCAGCAGCCGTGGACAGGAGAGTAATTCACCCCTCCACTTT. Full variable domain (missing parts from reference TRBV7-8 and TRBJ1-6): GAGVSQSPRYKVAKRGQDVALRCDPISGHVSLFWYQQALGQGPEFLTYFQNEAQLDKSGLPSDRFFAERPEGSVSTLKIQRTQQEDSAVYLCASSRGQESNSPLHFGNGTRLTVT.

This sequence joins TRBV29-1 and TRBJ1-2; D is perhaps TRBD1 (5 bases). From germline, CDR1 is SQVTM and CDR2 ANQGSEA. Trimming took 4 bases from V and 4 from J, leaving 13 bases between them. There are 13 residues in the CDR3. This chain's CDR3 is CSVGGGQGYGYTF. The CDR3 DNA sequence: TGCAGCGTTGGGGGGGGTCAAGGCTATGGCTACACCTTC.

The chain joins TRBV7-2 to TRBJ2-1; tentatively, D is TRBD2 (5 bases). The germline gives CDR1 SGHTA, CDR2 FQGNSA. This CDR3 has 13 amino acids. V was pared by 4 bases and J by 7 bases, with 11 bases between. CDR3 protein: CASSSTPGNEQFF. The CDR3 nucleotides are TGTGCCAGCAGCTCCACCCCGGGGAATGAGCAGTTCTTC.

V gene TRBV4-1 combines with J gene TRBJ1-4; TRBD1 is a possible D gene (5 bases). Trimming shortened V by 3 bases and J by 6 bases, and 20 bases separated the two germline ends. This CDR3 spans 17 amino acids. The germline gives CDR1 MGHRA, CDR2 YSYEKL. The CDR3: CASSHQEGRVRDEKLFF. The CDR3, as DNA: TGCGCCAGCAGCCACCAAGAGGGGAGGGTTCGTGATGAAAAACTGTTTTTT.

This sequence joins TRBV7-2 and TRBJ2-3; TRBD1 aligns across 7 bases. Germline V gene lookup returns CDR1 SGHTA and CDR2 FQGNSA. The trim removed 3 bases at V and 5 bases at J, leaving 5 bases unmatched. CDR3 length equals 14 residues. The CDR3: CASSFTGAGDTQYF. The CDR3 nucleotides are TGTGCCAGCAGCTTCACAGGGGCGGGAGATACGCAGTATTTT.

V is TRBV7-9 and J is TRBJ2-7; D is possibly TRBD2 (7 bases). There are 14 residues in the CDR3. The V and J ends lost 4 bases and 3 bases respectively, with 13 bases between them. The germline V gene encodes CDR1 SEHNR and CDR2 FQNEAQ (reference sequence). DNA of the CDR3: TGTGCCAGCAGCTGGGAGGGGGAATTCTACGAGCAGTACTTC. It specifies CASSWEGEFYEQYF.

The CDR3 loop is CASSPPPGSSGGNTIYF. The CDR3 DNA reads TGTGCCAGCAGCCCCCCCCCTGGGTCGTCGGGTGGAAACACCATATATTTT. The chain employs TRBV5-4 and TRBJ1-3; D is uncertain. Trimming removed 4 bases at V and 3 bases at J, with 20 bases between. This CDR3 has 17 residues. Germline assignment: CDR1 SGHNT and CDR2 YYREEE (reference sequence).